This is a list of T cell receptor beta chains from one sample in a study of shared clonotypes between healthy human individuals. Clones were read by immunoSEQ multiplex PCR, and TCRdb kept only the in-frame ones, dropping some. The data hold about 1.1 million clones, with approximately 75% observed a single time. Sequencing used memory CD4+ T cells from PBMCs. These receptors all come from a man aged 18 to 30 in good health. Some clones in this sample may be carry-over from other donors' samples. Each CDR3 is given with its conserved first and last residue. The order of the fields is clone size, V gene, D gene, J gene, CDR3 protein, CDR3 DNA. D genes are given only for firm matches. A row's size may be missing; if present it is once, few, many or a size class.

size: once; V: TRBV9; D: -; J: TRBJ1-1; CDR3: CASSPHLGPNTEAFF; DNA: TGTGCCAGCAGCCCTCACTTGGGGCCCAACACTGAAGCTTTCTTT
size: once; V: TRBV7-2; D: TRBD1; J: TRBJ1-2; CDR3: CASSLWGQEASTGGYTF; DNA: TGTGCCAGCAGCTTATGGGGACAGGAGGCGAGTACGGGTGGCTACACCTTC
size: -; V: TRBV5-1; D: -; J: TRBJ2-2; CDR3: CASSLRVISGGTGELFF; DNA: TGCGCCAGCAGCCTTAGGGTTATCAGCGGAGGCACCGGGGAGCTGTTTTTT
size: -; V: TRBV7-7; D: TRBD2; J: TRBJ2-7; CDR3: CASSPGGDEQYF; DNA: TGTGCCAGCAGCCCGGGGGGGGACGAGCAGTACTTC
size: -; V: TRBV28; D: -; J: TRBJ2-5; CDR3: CASSRDGQETQYF; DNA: TGTGCCAGCAGTCGGGACGGCCAAGAGACCCAGTACTTC
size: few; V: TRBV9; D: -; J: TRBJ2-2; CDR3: CASSYLPEVAGELFF; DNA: TGTGCCAGCAGCTACCTACCCGAGGTGGCCGGGGAGCTGTTTTTT
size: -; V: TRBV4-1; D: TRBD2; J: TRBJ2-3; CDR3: CASSQYLGTSGGTDTQYF; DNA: TGCGCCAGCAGCCAATATTTAGGGACTAGCGGGGGCACAGATACGCAGTATTTT
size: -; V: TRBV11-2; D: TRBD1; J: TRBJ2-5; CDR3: CASSRGLEETQYF; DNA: TGTGCCAGCAGCAGGGGGCTCGAAGAGACCCAGTACTTC
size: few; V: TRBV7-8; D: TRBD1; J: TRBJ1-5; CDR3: CASSLDPGQKHQPQHF; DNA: TGTGCCAGCAGCTTAGACCCGGGACAGAAACATCAGCCCCAGCATTTT
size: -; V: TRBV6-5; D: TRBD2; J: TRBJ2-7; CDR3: CASTGGPGGPKEQYF; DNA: TGTGCCAGCACGGGAGGACCGGGGGGGCCGAAGGAGCAGTACTTC
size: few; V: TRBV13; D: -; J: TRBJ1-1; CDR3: CASSPPPANAEAFF; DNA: TGTGCCAGCAGCCCGCCCCCGGCGAACGCTGAAGCTTTCTTT
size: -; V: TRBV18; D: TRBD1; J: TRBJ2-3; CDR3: CASSPSTRGDTQYF; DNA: TGTGCCAGCTCACCTTCAACCAGGGGGGATACGCAGTATTTT
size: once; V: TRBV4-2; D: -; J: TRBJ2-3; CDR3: CASSQGRSDTQYF; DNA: TGTGCCAGCAGCCAAGGTCGTTCAGATACGCAGTATTTT
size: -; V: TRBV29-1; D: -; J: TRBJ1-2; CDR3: CSVEGRGTNYGYTF; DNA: TGCAGCGTTGAGGGTAGGGGGACTAACTATGGCTACACCTTC
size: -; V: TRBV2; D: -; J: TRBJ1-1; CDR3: CASSQTGFTEAFF; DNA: TGTGCCAGCAGTCAAACAGGGTTCACTGAAGCTTTCTTT
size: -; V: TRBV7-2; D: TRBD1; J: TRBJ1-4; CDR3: CASSFSTGTPEKLFF; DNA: TGTGCCAGCAGCTTTTCGACAGGGACTCCTGAAAAACTGTTTTTT
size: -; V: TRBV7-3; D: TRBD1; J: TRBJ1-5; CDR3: CASSSTGAGQPQHF; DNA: TGTGCCAGCAGCTCGACAGGGGCGGGTCAGCCCCAGCATTTT
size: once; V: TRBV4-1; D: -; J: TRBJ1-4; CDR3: CASSQVGGVEKLFF; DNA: TGCGCCAGCAGCCAAGTGGGGGGTGTTGAAAAACTGTTTTTT
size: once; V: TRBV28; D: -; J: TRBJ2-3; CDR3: CASSSPPVNTQYF; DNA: TGTGCCAGCAGTTCCCCCCCGGTGAATACGCAGTATTTT
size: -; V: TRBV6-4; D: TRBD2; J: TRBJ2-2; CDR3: CASSDSIATSGRNTGELFF; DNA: TGTGCCAGCAGTGACTCGATAGCGACTAGCGGGAGGAACACCGGGGAGCTGTTTTTT
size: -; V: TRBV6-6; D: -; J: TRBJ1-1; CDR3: CASSFPGLPEAFF; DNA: TGTGCCAGCAGTTTCCCAGGGCTCCCTGAAGCTTTCTTT
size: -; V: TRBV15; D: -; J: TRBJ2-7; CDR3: CATSRTGAGEQYF; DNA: TGTGCCACCAGCAGGACGGGGGCGGGCGAGCAGTACTTC
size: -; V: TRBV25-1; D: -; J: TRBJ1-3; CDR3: CASSESLPRGNTIYF; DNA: TGTGCCAGCAGTGAATCGCTCCCACGTGGAAACACCATATATTTT
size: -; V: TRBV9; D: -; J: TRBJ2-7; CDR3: CASRGWNCYEQYF; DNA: TGTGCCAGCAGGGGATGGAATTGCTACGAGCAGTACTTC
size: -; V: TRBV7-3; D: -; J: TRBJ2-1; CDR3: CASSLLGHEQFF; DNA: TGTGCCAGCAGCTTACTCGGTCATGAGCAGTTCTTC
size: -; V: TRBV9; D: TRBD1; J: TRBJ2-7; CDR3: CASSGGTGGYEQYF; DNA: TGTGCCAGCAGCGGCGGGACAGGGGGCTACGAGCAGTACTTC
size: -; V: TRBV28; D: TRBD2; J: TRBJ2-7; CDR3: CASSLRGLAHEQYF; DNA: TGTGCCAGCAGTTTGAGAGGACTAGCCCACGAGCAGTACTTC
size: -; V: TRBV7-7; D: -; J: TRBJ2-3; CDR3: CASSLGVGADTQYF; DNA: TGTGCTAGCAGCTTAGGGGTGGGAGCAGATACGCAGTATTTT
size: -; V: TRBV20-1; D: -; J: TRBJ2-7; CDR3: CSAGSGDEQYF; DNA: TGCAGTGCGGGATCAGGGGACGAGCAGTACTTC
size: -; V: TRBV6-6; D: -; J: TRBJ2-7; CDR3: CASSYSRAPYDEQYF; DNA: TGTGCCAGCAGTTACTCGAGAGCACCCTACGACGAGCAGTACTTC
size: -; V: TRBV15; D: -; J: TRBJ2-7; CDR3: CATSRERRGGSYEQYF; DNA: TGTGCCACCAGCAGAGAACGCAGGGGAGGTTCCTACGAGCAGTACTTC